Described below is a single T cell receptor beta chain sequence and its context. Its antigen is not identified. Germline CDR1 SGHTA, CDR2 FQGTGA. This CDR3 region has 16 residues. J gave up 4 bases and V 0 bases, and 8 bases lay outside the gene matches. CD45RO-negative cells were positively selected for CCR7, leaving out terminally differentiated effector memory CD45RA+ cells. The data are from a study of shared clonotypes between healthy human individuals. The wider study: The donor group consisted of a couple of women and a few men, aged 18 to 49.

Study-wide points: Rarefaction demonstrated incomplete sorted-subset sequencing despite large depth.

Every subset's genomic DNA went evenly onto several immunoSEQ plates. The input for sorted-subset replicate PCRs was 200 to 250 ng DNA, 25,000 to 35,000 T cell genomes. Profiled with immunoSEQ multiplex PCR; TCRdb holds only in-frame clones, not every one. The sample has about 2.1 million clones; approximately 94% are singletons. This TCR was recovered from a man between 18 and 35 years old in good health. Some clones in this sample may be carry-over from other donors' samples. This chain connects TRBV7-3 to TRBJ2-7; 8 positions match TRBD2. The sequencing sample was made of naive CD8+ T cells from PBMCs. The CDR3 sequence: CASSLTRSGSVYEQYF. The CDR3 nucleotides read TGTGCCAGCAGCTTAACTCGGAGCGGGAGTGTTTACGAGCAGTACTTC.